This TCR beta chain was identified in a study of blood T cell repertoires in COVID-19. Study-level information: Sources were T cells, B-cell-depleted T cells, or PBMCs; the material itself was cDNA or gDNA.

Some clones are missing from TCRdb's copy, which holds only in-frame ones; the method was immunoSEQ multiplex PCR. The sample has approximately 350,000 clones; over 80% are singletons. CDR1 is SQVTM, CDR2 ANQGSEA, per germline. This CDR3 spans 13 amino acids. This chain joins TRBV29-1 and TRBJ1-3; D is perhaps TRBD1 (6 bases). Material: PBMCs or T cells enriched from blood (not recorded which). The receptor was derived from a woman aged 45-60 years who had recovered from COVID-19. CDR3: CSAGGLVGNTIYF. DNA of the CDR3: TGCAGTGCCGGGGGGCTGGTGGGAAACACCATATATTTT.